The clone carrying this TCR beta chain was seen only once. Its antigen is unidentified. This may stem from a read error, because a much larger clone lies one nucleotide away. The entry originates in a study of post-analysis software for immune sequencing data. Study results and limitations: Strong same-batch co-clustering of samples appeared with F measure clustering. The study found significantly lower normalized Chao1 diversity in multiple sclerosis patients than in controls. When patients were compared with controls, four to six TRBV segments were more frequent, TRBV5-6, TRBV5-1 and TRBV20-1 among them.

Carried by the TCR beta cDNA libraries were unique molecular identifiers. From the PCR reads, TCRdb called clonotypes with MiXCR, one entry per CDR3 protein. In the table there are under 200,000 distinct CDR3 sequences, 29% of which are singletons. Germline V lookup: CDR1 SGHRS, CDR2 YFSETQ. CDR3 length: 13 residues. The chain links TRBV5-1 to TRBJ2-4; D tentatively fits TRBD1 or TRBD2 (8 bases each). Matching the DNA end better, TRBJ2-7 makes the J call doubtful. Source material: blood. This TCR was recovered from a girl aged 2-17 years with multiple sclerosis. CDR3 region: CTSSGGQDYEQYF. CDR3 sequence (DNA): TGCACCAGCAGCGGGGGACAGGACTACGAGCAGTACTTC.